A selection of T cell receptor beta chains follows, all from one sample in a study of T cell repertoires in cytomegalovirus infection. TCRdb passed the reads through MiXCR, listing each CDR3 protein once. The table records some 700,000 distinct CDR3 sequences, 35% to 40% of them present only once. The material sequenced was PBMCs. The receptors here all came from a human donor in good health (CMV status not recorded). Some clones in this sample may be carry-over from other donors' samples. Both conserved end residues are part of each CDR3. Fields, in order: clone size, D gene, V gene, CDR3 protein. The D gene is left open where the match is weak. Expanded clones get a size class; other rows say once, few or many, or leave the size out.

clone size: once; D gene: .; V gene: TRBV6-1; CDR3 protein: CASIRESPLEQYF
clone size: many; D gene: .; V gene: TRBV7-8; CDR3 protein: CASSSQAVTEAFF
clone size: .; D gene: .; V gene: TRBV11-2; CDR3 protein: CASTKRADTQNF
clone size: .; D gene: TRBD2; V gene: TRBV7-2; CDR3 protein: CASSWSGTSGRNEQFF
clone size: few; D gene: .; V gene: TRBV27; CDR3 protein: CASRGSGTPDTQYF
clone size: few; D gene: .; V gene: TRBV12-3/TRBV12-4; CDR3 protein: CASSPRGRGSGGEKLFF
clone size: many; D gene: .; V gene: TRBV6-1; CDR3 protein: CASGGGRVPYGYTF
clone size: .; D gene: .; V gene: TRBV9; CDR3 protein: CASSEGSNPSTDTQYF
clone size: few; D gene: .; V gene: TRBV4-1; CDR3 protein: CASSQGIGRSYEQYF
clone size: .; D gene: TRBD1; V gene: TRBV10-3; CDR3 protein: CAISEPDRAGKPQHF
clone size: few; D gene: TRBD1; V gene: TRBV7-2; CDR3 protein: CASSLGTGSNYGYTF
clone size: .; D gene: .; V gene: TRBV28; CDR3 protein: CASSLQGAQKLFF
clone size: few; D gene: TRBD1; V gene: TRBV28; CDR3 protein: CASRWTGQDQPQHF
clone size: few; D gene: .; V gene: TRBV7-9; CDR3 protein: CASSLYRVMWTEAFF
clone size: .; D gene: .; V gene: TRBV28; CDR3 protein: CASSSVGITTNEKLFF
clone size: few; D gene: .; V gene: TRBV28; CDR3 protein: CASSEAAGVQETQYF
clone size: many; D gene: .; V gene: TRBV7-8; CDR3 protein: CASSPTPREGYGYTF
clone size: few; D gene: .; V gene: TRBV7-2; CDR3 protein: CASSLDRPGRIGENTEAFF